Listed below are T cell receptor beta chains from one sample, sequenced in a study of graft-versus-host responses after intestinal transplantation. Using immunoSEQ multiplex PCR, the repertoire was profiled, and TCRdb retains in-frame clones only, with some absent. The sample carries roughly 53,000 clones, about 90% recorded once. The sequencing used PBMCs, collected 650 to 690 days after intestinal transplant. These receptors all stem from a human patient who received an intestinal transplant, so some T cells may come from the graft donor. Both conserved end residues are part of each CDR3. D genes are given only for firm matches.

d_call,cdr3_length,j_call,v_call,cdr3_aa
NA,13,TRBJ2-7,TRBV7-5,CASRAGSRYEQYF
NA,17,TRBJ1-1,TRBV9,CASSASPEGRVDTEAFF
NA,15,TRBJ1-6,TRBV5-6,CASSSEQGGNSPLHF
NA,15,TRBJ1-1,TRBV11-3,CASSSPMEGGTEAFF
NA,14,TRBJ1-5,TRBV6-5,CASTMEGRNQPQHF
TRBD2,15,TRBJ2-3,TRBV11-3,CASSSTSGARDTQYF
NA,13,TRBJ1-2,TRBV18,CASSPPGGNGYTF
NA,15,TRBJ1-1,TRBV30,CAWSPTLTGITEAFF
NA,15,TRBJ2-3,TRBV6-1,CASSDRGKSTDTQYF
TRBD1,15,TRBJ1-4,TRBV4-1,CASSQEGTGYEKLFF
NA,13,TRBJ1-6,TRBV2,CASSVKGYSPLHF
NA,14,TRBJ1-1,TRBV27,CASSIQGVNTEAFF
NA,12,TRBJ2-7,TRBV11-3,CASSSPADEQYF
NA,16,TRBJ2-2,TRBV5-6,CASSFYDRSNTGELFF
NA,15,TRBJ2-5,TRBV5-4,CASSQGLFPRETQYF
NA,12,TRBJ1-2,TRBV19,CASSIENYGYTF
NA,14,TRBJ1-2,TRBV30,CAWSPWGEGYGYTF
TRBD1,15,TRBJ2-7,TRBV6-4,CASSGGTGDAYEQYF
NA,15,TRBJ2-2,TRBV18,CASSPGTVNTGELFF
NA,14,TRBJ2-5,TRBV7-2,CASSSPGLQETQYF
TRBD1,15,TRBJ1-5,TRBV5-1,CASSLEGQGNQPQHF
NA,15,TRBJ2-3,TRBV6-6,CASSSGLTSTDTQYF
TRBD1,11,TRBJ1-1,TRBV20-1,CSADRGKEAFF
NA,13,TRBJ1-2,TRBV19,CASSQGSAYGYTF
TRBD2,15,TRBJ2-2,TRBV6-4,CASSQVAGSTGELFF
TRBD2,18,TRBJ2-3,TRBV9,CASSVTQTLALPTDTQYF
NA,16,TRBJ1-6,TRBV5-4,CASSSNPDPTNSPLHF
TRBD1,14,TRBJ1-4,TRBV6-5,CASSWGQGAIELFF
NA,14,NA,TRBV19,CASSIGGSSYEQYF
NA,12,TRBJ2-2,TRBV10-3,CAISAATGELFF
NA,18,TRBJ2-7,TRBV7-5,CVRSLGRGTSGGWNEQYF
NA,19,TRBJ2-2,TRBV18,CASSLPILSAHRVTGELFF
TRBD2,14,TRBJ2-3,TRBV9,CASSVGGGSDTQYF
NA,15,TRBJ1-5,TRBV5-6,CASSLASWVQEPQHF
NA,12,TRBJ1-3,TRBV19,CASNRGGNTIYF
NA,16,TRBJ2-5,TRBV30,CAWMDWGGAGQETQYF
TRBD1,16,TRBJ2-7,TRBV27,CASSPRTGRSSYEQYF
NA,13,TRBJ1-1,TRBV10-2,CASRGTGLTEAFF
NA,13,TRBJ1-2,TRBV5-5,CASSLNVNYGYTF
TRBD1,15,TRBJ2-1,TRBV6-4,CASSERDSSYNEQFF
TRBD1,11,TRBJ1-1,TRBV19,CRAGGGTEAFF
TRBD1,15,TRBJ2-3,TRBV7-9,CASSLVQGARDTQYF
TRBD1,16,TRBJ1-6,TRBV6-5,CASSYGGTGNNSPLHF
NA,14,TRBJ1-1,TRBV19,CASSTQGSNTEAFF
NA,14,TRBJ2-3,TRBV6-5,CASSYSPNTDTQYF
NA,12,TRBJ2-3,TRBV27,CASIGGTDTQYF
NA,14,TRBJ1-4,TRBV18,CASSPQGSSEKLFF
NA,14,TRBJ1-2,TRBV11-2,CASSLGPGGYGYTF
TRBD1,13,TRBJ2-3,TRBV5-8,CASSPDRGDTQYF
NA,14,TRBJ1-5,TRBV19,CASSWVGSNQPQHF
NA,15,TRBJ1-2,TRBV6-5,CASSYSGGGRGGYTF
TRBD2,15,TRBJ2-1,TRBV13,CASRASPGGIDEQFF
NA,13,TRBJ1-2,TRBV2,CASSEDSGYGYTF
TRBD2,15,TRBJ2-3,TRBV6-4,CASSERAGARDTQYF
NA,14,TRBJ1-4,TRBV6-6,CASSSRGRNEKLFF
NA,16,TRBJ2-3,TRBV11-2,CASSLETEGPLNTQYF